This is a list of T cell receptor beta chains from one sample in a study of chemoradiotherapy in HPV16-positive cancers. The assay was immunoSEQ multiplex PCR, and TCRdb's table has in-frame clones only and misses some. The table shows about 7,000 clones, with roughly 90% occurring only once. Sequences were derived from tumor tissue, sampled from a patient who underwent chemoradiotherapy. The receptors stem from a human donor with HPV-associated anogenital cancer. Each CDR3 is given with its conserved first and last residue. A D gene is named only where the DNA matches it firmly. The size of a clone is reported for some rows only, either as once, few or many, or as a class for expanded clones.

v_call	d_call	clone_size	j_call	cdr3_aa	cdr3_nt
TRBV5-4	TRBD1	-	TRBJ2-2	CASSPGQGAAGELFF	TGTGCCAGCAGCCCCGGACAGGGTGCCGCCGGGGAGCTGTTTTTT
TRBV5-1	-	-	TRBJ2-1	CASQRQTSYNEQFF	TGCGCCAGCCAAAGACAGACCTCCTACAATGAGCAGTTCTTC
TRBV5-1	-	once	TRBJ1-3	CASSLTGNSGNTIYF	TGCGCCAGCAGCTTAACGGGGAACTCTGGAAACACCATATATTTT
TRBV11-1	-	-	TRBJ2-1	CASSLGGSPNEQFF	TGTGCCAGCAGCTTAGGGGGTAGCCCCAATGAGCAGTTCTTC
TRBV2	-	-	TRBJ2-3	CASSNILGTDTQYF	TGTGCCAGCAGCAATATCTTAGGTACAGATACGCAGTATTTT
TRBV18	-	-	TRBJ2-5	CASSPRKETQYF	TGTGCCAGCTCACCACGAAAAGAGACCCAGTACTTC
TRBV19	TRBD2	once	TRBJ2-5	CASSMVLRAGVETQYF	TGTGCCAGTAGTATGGTGCTCCGAGCGGGAGTGGAGACCCAGTACTTC
TRBV5-4	-	few	TRBJ1-1	CASSLDNTEAFF	TGTGCCAGCAGCTTGGACAACACTGAAGCTTTCTTT
TRBV7-2	-	-	TRBJ2-1	CASSSGRSNEQFF	TGTGCCAGCAGCTCGGGGAGATCCAATGAGCAGTTCTTC
TRBV29-1	-	-	TRBJ1-1	CSVEDGTVVEAFF	TGCAGCGTTGAAGACGGGACGGTTGTAGAAGCTTTCTTT
TRBV27	TRBD2	-	TRBJ2-7	CASSPRSGRTYEQYF	TGTGCCAGCAGTCCCCGGAGCGGGAGAACCTACGAGCAGTACTTC
TRBV5-1	-	-	TRBJ2-4	CASSLSFGKNIQYF	TGCGCCAGCAGCTTGTCTTTTGGCAAAAACATTCAGTACTTC
TRBV14	-	-	TRBJ1-1	CASSQWEDTEAFF	TGTGCCAGCAGCCAGTGGGAGGACACTGAAGCTTTCTTT
TRBV27	TRBD2	once	TRBJ2-7	CASSPDGLAREQYF	TGTGCCAGCAGCCCCGACGGACTAGCTCGCGAGCAGTACTTC
TRBV5-1	-	-	TRBJ1-1	CASSSGGGVTEAFF	TGCGCCAGCAGCTCGGGGGGGGGTGTTACTGAAGCTTTCTTT
TRBV9	-	few	TRBJ1-1	CASSVTPSTEAFF	TGTGCCAGCAGCGTCACCCCAAGCACTGAAGCTTTCTTT
TRBV7-8	-	-	TRBJ2-1	CASSTSAGGNEQFF	TGTGCCAGCAGCACCTCTGCAGGAGGCAATGAGCAGTTCTTC
TRBV6-1	-	-	TRBJ2-1	CASSEARGGNSFNEQFF	TGTGCCAGCAGTGAAGCGCGAGGCGGGAACAGTTTCAATGAGCAGTTCTTC
TRBV2	-	-	TRBJ2-7	CATHGGGDEQYF	TGTGCCACCCACGGTGGGGGTGACGAGCAGTACTTC
TRBV19	TRBD1	-	TRBJ2-1	CASRPGQSYNEQFF	TGTGCCAGTAGGCCGGGACAGAGCTACAATGAGCAGTTCTTC
TRBV7-9	TRBD1	-	TRBJ2-7	CASSFRTGKDYEQYF	TGTGCCAGCAGCTTCCGGACAGGGAAGGACTACGAGCAGTACTTC
TRBV27	TRBD1	-	TRBJ2-5	CASGQGNIQETQYF	TGTGCCTCCGGACAGGGTAACATACAAGAGACCCAGTACTTC
TRBV25-1	TRBD1	-	TRBJ1-2	CASSPTGVGGYTF	TGTGCCAGCAGTCCGACAGGGGTGGGTGGCTACACCTTC
TRBV5-1	TRBD1	-	TRBJ1-4	CASSSGTGDGDEKLFF	TGCGCCAGCAGCTCTGGGACAGGGGACGGGGATGAAAAACTGTTTTTT
TRBV10-2	TRBD2	-	TRBJ2-3	CASTLVSGNTDTQYF	TGCGCCAGCACCTTAGTTAGCGGGAACACAGATACGCAGTATTTT
TRBV29-1	-	-	TRBJ1-2	CSVMTDLSYGYTF	TGCAGCGTTATGACCGATTTAAGCTATGGCTACACCTTC
TRBV6-5	TRBD2	few	TRBJ2-3	CASRSSGDATDTQYF	TGTGCCAGCAGATCTAGCGGGGACGCCACAGATACGCAGTATTTT
TRBV30	-	-	TRBJ1-1	CAWSPVEGDMNTEAFF	TGTGCCTGGAGTCCCGTGGAGGGGGATATGAACACTGAAGCTTTCTTT
TRBV5-1	-	-	TRBJ2-3	CASSLTNPSDTQYF	TGCGCCAGCAGCTTAACCAATCCATCAGATACGCAGTATTTT
TRBV19	-	-	TRBJ1-3	CASTPNLAGNTIYF	TGTGCCAGTACCCCGAACCTCGCTGGAAACACCATATATTTT
TRBV7-9	TRBD2	-	TRBJ2-1	CASSASGTSRDEQFF	TGTGCCAGCAGCGCATCGGGGACTAGCCGGGATGAGCAGTTCTTC
TRBV5-4	TRBD2	-	TRBJ2-3	CASSLGAGEVADTQYF	TGTGCCAGCAGCTTGGGAGCGGGAGAGGTCGCAGATACGCAGTATTTT
TRBV6-6	-	-	TRBJ1-2	CASSYPRGYTF	TGTGCCAGCAGTTACCCGAGGGGCTACACCTTC
TRBV9	-	-	TRBJ2-7	CASSVDGPAYEQYF	TGTGCCAGCAGCGTAGATGGCCCTGCGTACGAGCAGTACTTC
TRBV5-4	-	-	TRBJ2-7	CASSLGQDSYEQYF	TGTGCCAGCAGCTTGGGACAGGATTCCTACGAGCAGTACTTC
TRBV5-1	TRBD2	-	TRBJ2-7	CASSWTSGSGEQYF	TGCGCCAGCAGCTGGACTAGCGGGAGCGGCGAGCAGTACTTC
TRBV5-4	TRBD2	-	TRBJ2-7	CASSFWGSGASYEQYF	TGTGCCAGCAGCTTTTGGGGAAGCGGGGCATCCTACGAGCAGTACTTC
TRBV5-4	-	-	TRBJ2-3	CASSLVPGGASADTQYF	TGTGCCAGCAGCTTGGTTCCAGGTGGAGCATCGGCAGATACGCAGTATTTT
TRBV11-3	-	once	TRBJ2-2	CASSSVAEGSGELFF	TGTGCCAGCAGCTCCGTAGCGGAGGGATCCGGGGAGCTGTTTTTT
TRBV4-3	TRBD1	-	TRBJ2-2	CASSQDRGRGGELFF	TGCGCCAGCAGCCAAGACAGGGGGCGCGGCGGGGAGCTGTTTTTT
TRBV29-1	-	-	TRBJ2-1	CSAQEYNEQFF	TGCAGCGCCCAGGAATACAATGAGCAGTTCTTC